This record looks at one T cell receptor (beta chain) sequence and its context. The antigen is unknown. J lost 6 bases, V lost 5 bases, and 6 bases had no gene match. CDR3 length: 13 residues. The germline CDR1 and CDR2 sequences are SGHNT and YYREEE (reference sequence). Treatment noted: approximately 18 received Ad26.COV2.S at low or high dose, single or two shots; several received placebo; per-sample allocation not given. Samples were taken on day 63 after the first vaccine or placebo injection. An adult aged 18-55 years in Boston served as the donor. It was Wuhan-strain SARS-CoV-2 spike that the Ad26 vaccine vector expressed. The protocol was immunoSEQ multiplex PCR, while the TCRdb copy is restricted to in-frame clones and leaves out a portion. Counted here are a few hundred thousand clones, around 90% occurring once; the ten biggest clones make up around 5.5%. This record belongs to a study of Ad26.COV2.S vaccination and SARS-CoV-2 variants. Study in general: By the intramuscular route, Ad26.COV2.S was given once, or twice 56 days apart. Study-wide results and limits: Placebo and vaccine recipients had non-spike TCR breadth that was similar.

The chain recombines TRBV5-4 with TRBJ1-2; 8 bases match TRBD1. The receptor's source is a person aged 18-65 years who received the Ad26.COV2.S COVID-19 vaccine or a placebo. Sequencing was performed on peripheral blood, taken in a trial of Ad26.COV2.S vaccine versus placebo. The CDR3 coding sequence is TGTGCCAGCAGTCGACAGGGGTTGGATGGCTACACCTTC. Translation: CASSRQGLDGYTF. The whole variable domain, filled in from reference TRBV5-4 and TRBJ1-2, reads ETGVTQSPTHLIKTRGQQVTLRCSSQSGHNTVSWYQQALGQGPQFIFQYYREEENGRGNFPPRFSGLQFPNYSSELNVNALELDDSALYLCASSRQGLDGYTFGSGTRLTVV.